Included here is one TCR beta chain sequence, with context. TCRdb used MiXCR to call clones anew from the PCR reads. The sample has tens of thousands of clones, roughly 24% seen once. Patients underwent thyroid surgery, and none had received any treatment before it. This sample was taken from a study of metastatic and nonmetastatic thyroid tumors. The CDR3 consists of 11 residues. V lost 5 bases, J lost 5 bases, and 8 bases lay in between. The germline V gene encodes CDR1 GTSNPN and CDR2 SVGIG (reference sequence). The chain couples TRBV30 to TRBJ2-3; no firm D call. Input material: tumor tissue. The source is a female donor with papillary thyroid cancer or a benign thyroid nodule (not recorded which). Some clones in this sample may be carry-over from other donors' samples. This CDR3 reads CAWARQDTQYF. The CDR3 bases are TGTGCCTGGGCTAGACAAGATACGCAGTATTTT.